The sequence of this TCR beta chain was determined in a study of blood T cell repertoires in COVID-19. Study-level background: From the United States, Italy and Spain came samples of acute and convalescent COVID-19.

Original processing methods: Nucleated cell number was recorded as an estimate derived from reference gene primer amplification. Using immunoSEQ multiplex PCR, the repertoire was profiled, and TCRdb retains in-frame clones only, with some absent. V and J calls plus clone size are reproduced from that table; the DNA served to infer D and trimming. The repertoire holds 330,000 or so clones, with roughly 90% as singletons. Germline V gene sequence: CDR1 MNHEY, CDR2 SMNVEV (reference sequence). The CDR3 consists of 13 residues. V was shortened by 4 bases and J by 3 bases, with 7 bases between the two germline ends. Grouping used clinical history reported by participants in a survey and questionnaire. The study counted Cohort 3 donors as recovered given two negative PCRs, clearance, or symptom resolution.

Source material: PBMCs or T cells enriched from blood (not recorded which). The chain is built from TRBV27 and TRBJ1-5, with a weak D call TRBD1 (5 bases). This clonotype originated in a woman under 40 who had recovered from COVID-19. CDR3 region: CASSWGYNQPQHF. The CDR3 DNA follows: TGTGCCAGCAGTTGGGGCTACAATCAGCCCCAGCATTTT.